The rows below give T cell receptor beta chains drawn from one sample of a study of T cell clones after liver transplantation. The repertoire was sequenced with immunoSEQ multiplex PCR; TCRdb's copy has only in-frame clones and lacks some. The sample carries tens of thousands of clones, about two thirds recorded once. The specimen was CD4+ T cells from blood, collected at the approximately 16-month timepoint. These receptors came from a human patient who received a liver transplant. Some T cells may be supplied by the graft donor. Both conserved end residues are part of each CDR3. D genes are given only for firm matches. Size tells how often a clone was seen (once, few, many) or the class of an expanded clone, and some rows leave it out.

.,TRBJ1-2,.,TRBV5-1,CASSPGLRVDYGYTF,TGCGCCAGCAGCCCGGGGCTCCGGGTAGACTATGGCTACACCTTC
few,TRBJ2-7,TRBD1,TRBV28,CASRRYRGAQYF,TGTGCCAGCAGACGCTACAGGGGTGCGCAGTACTTC
few,TRBJ2-7,.,TRBV10-3,CAISGDSYEQYF,TGTGCCATCAGTGGGGACTCCTACGAGCAGTACTTC
.,TRBJ2-1,.,TRBV7-2,CASSLAGGPWPFF,TGTGCCAGCAGCTTAGCGGGGGGGCCTTGGCCGTTCTTC
few,TRBJ1-5,.,TRBV10-3,CAISPEGNQPQHF,TGTGCCATCAGCCCTGAGGGCAATCAGCCCCAGCATTTT
.,TRBJ2-1,TRBD1,TRBV27,CASSSVAGTGTFF,TGTGCCAGCAGTTCGGTTGCCGGGACAGGAACCTTCTTC
.,TRBJ1-4,.,TRBV6-1,CASSENQGWGKLFF,TGTGCCAGCAGTGAAAATCAGGGATGGGGAAAACTGTTTTTT
.,TRBJ2-3,.,TRBV29-1,CSVFLGSGTDTQYF,TGCAGCGTTTTTTTGGGGAGCGGCACAGATACGCAGTATTTT
.,TRBJ1-6,.,TRBV27,CASSPRGGNPLHF,TGTGCCAGCAGCCCTCGTGGGGGAAACCCCCTCCACTTT
.,TRBJ2-1,TRBD2,TRBV5-1,CASQILAGENNEQFF,TGCGCCAGCCAAATTCTAGCGGGCGAAAACAATGAGCAGTTCTTC
.,TRBJ2-3,TRBD2,TRBV11-3,CASSAGGSTDTQYF,TGTGCCAGCAGCGCGGGAGGGAGCACAGATACGCAGTATTTT
.,TRBJ2-3,TRBD2,TRBV5-1,CATRLAGYTDTQYF,TGCGCCACCCGACTAGCGGGGTACACAGATACGCAGTATTTT
.,TRBJ2-7,TRBD1,TRBV28,CASSPGQGGPHEQYF,TGTGCCAGCAGTCCCGGACAGGGTGGCCCCCACGAGCAGTACTTC
.,TRBJ2-3,TRBD2,TRBV2,CASSGGLAGGTGDDTQYF,TGTGCCAGCAGCGGAGGACTAGCGGGGGGCACGGGAGATGATACGCAGTATTTT
few,TRBJ2-4,.,TRBV13,CASSPAGTKNIQYF,TGTGCCAGCAGCCCGGCAGGGACCAAAAACATTCAGTACTTC
.,TRBJ1-4,.,TRBV27,CASSTSYNEKLFF,TGTGCCAGCAGTACCAGTTATAATGAAAAACTGTTTTTT
.,TRBJ2-7,TRBD1,TRBV11-2,CASSLRGTGSGNEQYF,TGTGCCAGCAGCTTAAGGGGGACAGGAAGTGGGAACGAGCAGTACTTC
.,TRBJ1-1,TRBD1,TRBV28,CASSGQGQGDAEAFF,TGTGCCAGCAGTGGGCAGGGACAGGGGGACGCTGAAGCTTTCTTT
.,TRBJ2-6,.,TRBV4-1,CASSHDSESGANVLTF,TGCGCCAGCAGCCATGACAGCGAATCTGGGGCCAACGTCCTGACTTTC
.,TRBJ2-5,TRBD2,TRBV7-6,CASSPPAWGGQETQYF,TGTGCCAGCAGCCCGCCTGCGTGGGGGGGCCAAGAGACCCAGTACTTC
.,TRBJ1-2,.,TRBV6-7,CASGSGGGGYGYTF,TGTGCCAGCGGAAGCGGGGGGGGCGGCTATGGCTACACCTTC
few,TRBJ2-5,.,TRBV9,CASSVGGGQETQYF,TGTGCCAGCAGCGTAGGGGGAGGACAAGAGACCCAGTACTTC
.,TRBJ2-3,TRBD2,TRBV9,CASSVEVAGGTDTQYF,TGTGCCAGCAGCGTAGAAGTAGCGGGGGGCACAGATACGCAGTATTTT
few,TRBJ1-4,.,TRBV2,CASRIEKLFF,TGTGCCAGCAGGATCGAAAAACTGTTTTTT
few,TRBJ2-3,.,TRBV28,CASTLDQAYTDTQYF,TGTGCCAGCACCCTGGACCAGGCCTACACAGATACGCAGTATTTT
.,TRBJ2-7,TRBD2,TRBV30,CALGLPSQYF,TGTGCCTTGGGACTACCCTCGCAGTACTTC
.,TRBJ2-7,.,TRBV5-1,CASSLQGEQYF,TGCGCCAGCAGCTTACAGGGCGAGCAGTACTTC
.,TRBJ1-6,.,TRBV7-8,CASSLPGQSYNSPLHF,TGTGCCAGCAGCTTACCGGGGCAGTCCTATAATTCACCCCTCCACTTT
.,TRBJ2-5,.,TRBV25-1,CASSESSGGTQYF,TGTGCCAGCAGTGAATCATCCGGGGGGACCCAGTACTTC
.,TRBJ1-4,.,TRBV7-9,CASSLTNYEKLFF,TGTGCCAGCAGCTTGACAAACTATGAAAAACTGTTTTTT